The 10 T cell receptor beta chains below come from one sample, sequenced in a study of cytomegalovirus exposure and HLA in healthy donors. Both 60 Vbeta primers and 13 Jbeta primers went into the PCR. This table comes from immunoSEQ multiplex PCR, and its TCRdb copy is limited to in-frame clones, with some not included. The table lists about 240,000 clones, around 81% of them singletons. Sequenced material: PBMCs. These receptors all come from a woman aged 55-70 years in good health and CMV-seropositive.

J is TRBJ1-4 and V is TRBV6-1, with TRBD1 matching over 8 bases. The CDR3 contains 17 residues. In germline, CDR1 is MNHNS, CDR2 SASEGT. After removal of 4 bases from V and 4 bases from J, the junction contained 11 bases not matched to a gene. CDR3 nucleotides: TGTGCCAGCAGTGGGCACAAACAGGGGGGTTTTAATGAAAAACTGTTTTTT. It is translated as CASSGHKQGGFNEKLFF.

This clone was found a few times. The chain carries TRBV19 and TRBJ1-1; the D is unclear. Trimming left V 3 bases short and J 1 base short, with 12 bases between. Germline loops: CDR1 LNHDA, CDR2 SQIVND (reference sequence). The CDR3 sequence is 15 residues long. The CDR3 DNA reads TGTGCCAGTAGTATTGGTGGGCTAAAGAACACTGAAGCTTTCTTT. It specifies CASSIGGLKNTEAFF. The whole variable domain, filled in from reference TRBV19 and TRBJ1-1, reads DGGITQSPKYLFRKEGQNVTLSCEQNLNHDAMYWYRQDPGQGLRLIYYSQIVNDFQKGDIAEGYSVSREKKESFPLTVTSAQKNPTAFYLCASSIGGLKNTEAFFGQGTRLTVV.

The chain carries TRBV7-3 and TRBJ2-2; a possible D gene is TRBD2 (6 bases). Looked up from germline, CDR1 is SGHTA and CDR2 is FQGTGA. The germline V and J ends were trimmed by 7 bases and 4 bases, with 16 bases remaining between them. The CDR3 is 15 residues long. Here the CDR3 reads CASTPVSGLTGELFF. In DNA form, the CDR3 reads TGTGCCAGCACCCCAGTATCGGGACTCACCGGGGAGCTGTTTTTT.

A note on this clone: A junction end diverges from the germline sequence, so it may reflect a read error. The V gene is TRBV7-9, the J gene TRBJ2-1, with TRBD2 identical over 12 bases. The CDR3 loop spans 15 amino acids. CDR1 and CDR2 (germline): SEHNR, FQNEAQ (reference sequence). DNA of the CDR3: TGTTCCAGCAGTTCTAGCGGGAGGGTCGACAATGAGCAGTTCTTC. Its protein product is CSSSSSGRVDNEQFF.

The rearrangement links TRBV10-3 to TRBJ1-1; TRBD1 might be the D (6 bases). In germline, CDR1 is ENHRY, CDR2 SYGVKD. V was clipped by 0 bases and J by 4 bases, with 12 bases between them. CDR3 length: 15 residues. The CDR3 DNA reads TGTGCCATCAGTGAGTCTACAGGGAGGGGCACTGAAGCTTTCTTT. It codes for CAISESTGRGTEAFF.

About this clone itself: Relative to the germline gene, one junction end is altered; a read error may explain this. This chain connects TRBV7-9 to TRBJ1-2, with D possibly being TRBD1 (6 bases). Per germline, CDR1 SEHNR and CDR2 FQNEAQ (reference sequence). The CDR3 has 16 amino acids. The CDR3 protein is CTSSLAGAHYNYGYTF. Written as DNA, the CDR3 is TGTACCAGCAGCTTAGCAGGGGCCCATTATAACTATGGCTACACCTTC.

The sample holds a few counts of this clone. The chain has TRBV28 and TRBJ1-2; 8 positions agree with TRBD1. This CDR3 contains 15 residues. Germline V gene sequence: CDR1 MDHEN, CDR2 SYDVKM. The ends lost 6 bases at V and 4 bases at J; junction bases unmatched: 10. CDR3 sequence: CASRTQGVLVYGYTF. CDR3 coding DNA: TGTGCCAGCAGAACACAGGGGGTTCTCGTCTATGGCTACACCTTC.

V and J are TRBV5-1 and TRBJ2-5, with 10 bases that match TRBD1. Germline V CDR1 and CDR2: SGHRS, YFSETQ. The CDR3 runs to 16 residues. The V segment lost 5 bases and the J segment 3 bases; nucleotides outside the gene matches: 10. The CDR3 protein is CASRWTGGWGEETQYF. In DNA form, the CDR3 reads TGCGCCAGCAGATGGACAGGGGGGTGGGGAGAAGAGACCCAGTACTTC. The variable domain in full, completed from reference TRBV5-1 and TRBJ2-5, reads KAGVTQTPRYLIKTRGQQVTLSCSPISGHRSVSWYQQTPGQGLQFLFEYFSETQRNKGNFPGRFSGRQFSNSRSEMNVSTLELGDSALYLCASRWTGGWGEETQYFGPGTRLLVL.

In DNA form, the CDR3 reads TGCGCCAGCAGCCAAGAGGCCCAGAGCACAGATACGCAGTATTTT. Amino acid sequence: CASSQEAQSTDTQYF. The genes are TRBV4-1 and TRBJ2-3; D gene ambiguous. Trimming shortened V by 0 bases and J by 0 bases, and 7 bases separated the two germline ends. The germline CDR1 and CDR2 sequences are MGHRA and YSYEKL. This CDR3 is 15 amino acids long.

The chain carries TRBV5-5 and TRBJ2-1; 9 nucleotides line up with TRBD2. CDR1 SGHKS and CDR2 YYEKEE come from the germline V gene (reference sequence). CDR3 size: 14 residues. The ends lost 7 bases at V and 6 bases at J; junction bases unmatched: 8. The CDR3 nucleotides are TGTGCCAGCTTTCGGACTAGCGTTCGCAATGAGCAGTTCTTC. Its translation: CASFRTSVRNEQFF.